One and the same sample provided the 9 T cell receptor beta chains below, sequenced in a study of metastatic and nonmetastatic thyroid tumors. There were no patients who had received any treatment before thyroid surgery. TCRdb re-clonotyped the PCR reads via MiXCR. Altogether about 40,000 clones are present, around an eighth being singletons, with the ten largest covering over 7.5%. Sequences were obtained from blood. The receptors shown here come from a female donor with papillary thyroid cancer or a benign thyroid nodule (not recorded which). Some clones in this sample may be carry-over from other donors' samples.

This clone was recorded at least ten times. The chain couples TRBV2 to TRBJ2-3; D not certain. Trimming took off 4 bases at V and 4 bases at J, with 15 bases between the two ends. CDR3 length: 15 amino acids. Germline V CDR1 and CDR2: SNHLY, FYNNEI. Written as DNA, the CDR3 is TGTGCCAGCAGTGCGTGGGGTGCCTCCGCAGATACGCAGTATTTT. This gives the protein CASSAWGASADTQYF.

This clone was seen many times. CDR3 coding DNA: TGCGCCAGCAGCCTCTTGACGGTTAACGGGGAGCTGTTTTTT. Translating it yields CASSLLTVNGELFF. V and J are TRBV5-1 and TRBJ2-2; no clear D. Germline V gives CDR1 SGHRS, CDR2 YFSETQ. This CDR3 region has 14 residues. V was shortened by 4 bases and J by 7 bases, with 14 bases between the two germline ends. Complete variable domain (other parts from reference TRBV5-1 and TRBJ2-2): KAGVTQTPRYLIKTRGQQVTLSCSPISGHRSVSWYQQTPGQGLQFLFEYFSETQRNKGNFPGRFSGRQFSNSRSEMNVSTLELGDSALYLCASSLLTVNGELFFGEGSRLTVL.

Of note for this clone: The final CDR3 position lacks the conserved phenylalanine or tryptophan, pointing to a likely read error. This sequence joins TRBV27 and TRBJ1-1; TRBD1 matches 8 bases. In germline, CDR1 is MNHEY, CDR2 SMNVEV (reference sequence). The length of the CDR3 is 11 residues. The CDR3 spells CGSSTGTGAFL. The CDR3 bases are TGTGGCAGCAGTACCGGGACAGGCGCTTTCCTT.

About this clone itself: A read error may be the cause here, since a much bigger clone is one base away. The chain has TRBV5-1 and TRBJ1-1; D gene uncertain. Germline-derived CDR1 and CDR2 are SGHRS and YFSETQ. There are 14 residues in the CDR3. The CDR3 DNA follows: TGCGCCAGCAGCCCAAATCCGGGGAACACTGAAGCTTCCTTT. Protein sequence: CASSPNPGNTEASF.

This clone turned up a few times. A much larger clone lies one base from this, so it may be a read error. The CDR3 reads CAGTPGGGSYNEQFF. The CDR3 region has the DNA TGCGCCGGCACTCCGGGGGGGGGTTCCTACAATGAGCAGTTCTTC. The genes are TRBV4-1 and TRBJ2-1, with 8 nucleotides matching TRBD2. CDR1 is MGHRA, CDR2 YSYEKL, per germline. CDR3 length: 15 residues. The V segment lost 11 bases and the J segment 1 base; nucleotides outside the gene matches: 10.

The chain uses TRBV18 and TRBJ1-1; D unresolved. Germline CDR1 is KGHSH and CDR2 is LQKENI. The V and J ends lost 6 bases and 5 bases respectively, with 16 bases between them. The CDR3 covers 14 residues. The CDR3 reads CASSFESEGTEAFF. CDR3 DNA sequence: TGTGCCAGCTCTTTCGAGAGTGAGGGAACTGAAGCTTTCTTT.

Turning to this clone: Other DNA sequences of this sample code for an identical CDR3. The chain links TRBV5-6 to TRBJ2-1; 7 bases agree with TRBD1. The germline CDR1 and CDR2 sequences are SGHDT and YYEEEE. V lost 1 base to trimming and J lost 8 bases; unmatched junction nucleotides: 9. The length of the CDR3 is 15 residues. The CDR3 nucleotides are TGTGCCAGCAGCTTGCAAACCATAGGGGGCTATGAGCAGTTCTTC. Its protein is CASSLQTIGGYEQFF. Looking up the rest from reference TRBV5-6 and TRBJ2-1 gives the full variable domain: DAGVTQSPTHLIKTRGQQVTLRCSPKSGHDTVSWYQQALGQGPQFIFQYYEEEERQRGNFPDRFSGHQFPNYSSELNVNALLLGDSALYLCASSLQTIGGYEQFFGPGTRLTVL.

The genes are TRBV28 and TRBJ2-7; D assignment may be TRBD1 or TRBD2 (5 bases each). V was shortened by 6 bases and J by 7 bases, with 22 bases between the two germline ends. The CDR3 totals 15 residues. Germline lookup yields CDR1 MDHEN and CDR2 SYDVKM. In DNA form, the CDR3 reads TGTGCCAGCAGCCCACCGCAGGGTGGAGGAGTTGAGCAGTACTTC. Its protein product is CASSPPQGGGVEQYF. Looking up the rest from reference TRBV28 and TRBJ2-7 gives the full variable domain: DVKVTQSSRYLVKRTGEKVFLECVQDMDHENMFWYRQDPGLGLRLIYFSYDVKMKEKGDIPEGYSVSREKKERFSLILESASTNQTSMYLCASSPPQGGGVEQYFGPGTRLTVT.

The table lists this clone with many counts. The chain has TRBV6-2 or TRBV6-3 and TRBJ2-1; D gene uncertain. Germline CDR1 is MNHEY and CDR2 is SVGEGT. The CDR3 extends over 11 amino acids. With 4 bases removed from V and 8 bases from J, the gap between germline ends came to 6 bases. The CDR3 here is CASSSGYEQFF. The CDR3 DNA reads TGTGCCAGCAGTTCGGGCTATGAGCAGTTCTTC.